The 7 T cell receptor beta chains below all came from one sample that was sequenced in a study of blood T cells in healthy people across ages. A second PCR of 7 to 11 cycles used a sample-barcoded 5' primer and a J-beta primer mix. TCRdb fed the 5' RACE reads into MiXCR, producing one record per CDR3 protein. The data show 800,000 to 1,000,000 distinct CDR3 sequences, with about 44% seen just once and under 15% held by the top ten. Specimen: blood. These receptors were obtained from a man aged 25 to 45 in good health.

V is TRBV6-5 and J is TRBJ1-2, with TRBD1 as a possible D gene (6 bases). Per the germline V gene, CDR1 is MNHEY and CDR2 is SVGAGI. Trimming took 5 bases from V and 2 from J, leaving 15 bases between them. The CDR3 is 15 amino acids. CDR3 nucleotide sequence: TGTGCCAGCAGTACCCTGGGGGGGGCGAACTATGGCTACACCTTC. The encoded protein is CASSTLGGANYGYTF.

This sequence joins TRBV6-5 and TRBJ1-1; D unresolved. This CDR3 contains 13 residues. Trimming left V 5 bases short and J 11 bases short, with 18 bases between. From germline, CDR1 is MNHEY and CDR2 SVGAGI. DNA of the CDR3: TGTGCCAGCAGTCTCCGGTCCGATGCGAGTGCTTTCTTT. Translated: CASSLRSDASAFF.

The rearrangement uses TRBV5-6 and TRBJ1-5; D is ambiguous. This CDR3 is built from 12 residues. Germline V gene lookup returns CDR1 SGHDT and CDR2 YYEEEE. Trimming stripped 3 bases from V and 5 bases from J, with 6 bases between. CDR3 bases: TGTGCCAGCAGCTCCCAATATCAGCCCCAGCATTTT. Its protein product is CASSSQYQPQHF.

CDR3 sequence: CASSPHYSDKTSYNEQFF. For the CDR3, the DNA is TGTGCCAGCAGCCCCCATTACTCAGACAAAACCTCCTACAATGAGCAGTTCTTC. This chain links TRBV3-1 with TRBJ2-1; D is ambiguous. The CDR3 extends over 18 amino acids. The germline gives CDR1 LGHDT, CDR2 YNNKEL (reference sequence). V was cut by 4 bases and J by 0 bases, with 19 bases left in between.

The chain is built from TRBV6-1 and TRBJ2-7; no clear D. Trimming removed 1 base from V and 6 bases from J, with 10 bases in between. Germline V gene data show CDR1 as MNHNS and CDR2 as SASEGT. The CDR3 has 13 amino acids. The CDR3 DNA sequence: TGTGCCAGCAGTGAAGTTGGGTTTTCCGAGCAGTACTTC. This sequence encodes CASSEVGFSEQYF.

V usage is TRBV5-6 and J usage is TRBJ2-3; D may match TRBD1 or TRBD2 (5 bases each). The length of the CDR3 is 14 residues. Germline V gene data show CDR1 as SGHDT and CDR2 as YYEEEE. V gave up 4 bases and J gave up 5 bases, with 14 bases separating them. The chain's CDR3 is CASSLYGTEDTQYF. CDR3 in DNA: TGTGCCAGCAGCCTTTATGGGACGGAAGATACGCAGTATTTT.

This sequence joins TRBV20-1 and TRBJ2-7; 10 nucleotides line up with TRBD1. CDR1 and CDR2 (germline): DFQATT, SNEGSKA (reference sequence). CDR3 length equals 13 residues. The J segment lost 5 bases and the V segment lost 5 bases, leaving 6 bases of the junction unmatched. The CDR3 spells CSAGGDRGHEQYF. The CDR3 coding sequence is TGCAGTGCTGGCGGGGACAGGGGCCACGAGCAGTACTTC.